Listed below are T cell receptor beta chains from one sample, sequenced in a study of graft-versus-host responses after intestinal transplantation. Antigen specificity for these receptors is unknown. Clones were read by immunoSEQ multiplex PCR, and TCRdb kept only the in-frame ones, dropping some. Of tens of thousands of clones listed, over 80% are singletons. The sequencing here drew on unstimulated CD8+ T cells sorted from spleen or lymph node cells, taken before intestinal transplant. These receptors were collected from a human donor who received an intestinal transplant. Each CDR3 is given with its conserved first and last residue. A D gene is named only where the DNA matches it firmly. Only part of the rows carry a size: once, few, many, or a class if the clone is expanded.

V	size	J	D	CDR3	DNA
TRBV7-8	-	TRBJ2-1	TRBD2	CASTLTSGSYNEQFF	TGTGCCAGCACCCTAACTAGCGGGTCCTACAATGAGCAGTTCTTC
TRBV29-1	-	TRBJ2-1	-	CSVQRREQFF	TGCAGCGTGCAAAGGCGGGAGCAGTTCTTC
TRBV19	-	TRBJ2-7	-	CASSIEGGSHEQYF	TGTGCCAGTAGTATAGAAGGGGGTTCCCACGAGCAGTACTTC
TRBV7-9	once	TRBJ1-2	-	CASSLVFGGHLGYTF	TGTGCCAGCAGCTTAGTATTTGGCGGACATCTAGGCTACACCTTC
TRBV19	once	TRBJ2-7	TRBD2	CASSILAGGLYEQYF	TGTGCCAGTAGTATCCTAGCGGGAGGCCTCTACGAGCAGTACTTC
TRBV27	-	TRBJ2-7	-	CASSLSGGGDYEQYF	TGTGCCAGCAGTTTATCTGGGGGAGGCGACTACGAGCAGTACTTC
TRBV6-5	-	TRBJ1-1	-	CASIKTGMMNTEAFF	TGTGCCAGCATTAAAACAGGGATGATGAACACTGAAGCTTTCTTT
TRBV14	once	TRBJ1-6	-	CASSQWSDGSPLHF	TGTGCCAGCAGCCAGTGGAGCGATGGTTCACCCCTCCACTTT
TRBV6-5	-	TRBJ2-1	TRBD2	CASSTGTSGNNEQFF	TGTGCCAGCAGTACAGGGACTAGCGGAAACAATGAGCAGTTCTTC
TRBV5-1	-	TRBJ2-1	-	CASSSHTTRSHNEQFF	TGCGCCAGCAGCTCCCACACGACTAGATCACACAATGAGCAGTTCTTC
TRBV19	-	TRBJ1-5	-	CASSGSGRGGGNQPQHF	TGTGCCAGTAGCGGCTCAGGTCGGGGTGGTGGCAATCAGCCCCAGCATTTT
TRBV27	-	TRBJ2-7	TRBD1	CASGTQGSYEQYF	TGTGCCAGCGGAACACAGGGGTCGTACGAGCAGTACTTC
TRBV7-6	-	TRBJ2-7	TRBD2	CASSLGSGGPYEQYF	TGTGCCAGCAGCTTAGGTAGCGGGGGCCCCTACGAGCAGTACTTC
TRBV30	-	TRBJ2-2	TRBD2	CAWSPGLGTGELFF	TGTGCCTGGAGTCCCGGACTAGGCACCGGGGAGCTGTTTTTT
TRBV27	-	TRBJ2-1	-	CASSSGQRNWIF	TGTGCCAGCAGTTCAGGACAGAGGAACTGGATCTTC
TRBV6-4	-	TRBJ2-1	-	CASSDSRGNEQFF	TGTGCCAGCAGTGACTCGAGAGGGAATGAGCAGTTCTTC
TRBV4-3	-	TRBJ2-7	-	CASSQAGYEQYF	TGCGCCAGCAGCCAAGCCGGGTACGAGCAGTACTTC
TRBV19	-	TRBJ2-7	-	CASSMGGTHYEQYF	TGTGCCAGTAGTATGGGCGGGACTCACTACGAGCAGTACTTC
TRBV6-5	-	TRBJ1-5	-	CASSYSIAGNQPQHF	TGTGCCAGCAGTTACTCGATTGCAGGCAATCAGCCCCAGCATTTT
TRBV4-1	-	TRBJ2-3	-	CASSQELRGTDTQYF	TGCGCCAGCAGCCAAGAGCTACGGGGCACAGATACGCAGTATTTT
TRBV19	-	TRBJ1-5	-	CASSMELGNQPQHF	TGTGCCAGTAGTATGGAGTTAGGCAATCAGCCCCAGCATTTT
TRBV19	-	TRBJ2-3	TRBD2	CASSSYYGGGTDTQYF	TGTGCCAGTAGTTCATACTATGGGGGGGGCACAGATACGCAGTATTTT
TRBV4-1	-	TRBJ1-3	-	CASTNVLGDFAGNTIYF	TGCGCCAGCACTAACGTCCTCGGGGACTTTGCTGGAAACACCATATATTTT
TRBV7-8	-	TRBJ2-1	TRBD2	CASSLLFLAEYNEQFF	TGTGCCAGCAGCTTACTCTTCCTAGCGGAGTACAATGAGCAGTTCTTC
TRBV6-1	-	TRBJ2-7	-	CASSDNMWGLDEQYF	TGTGCCAGCAGTGATAATATGTGGGGGCTGGACGAGCAGTACTTC
TRBV9	-	TRBJ1-1	-	CASSARGNTEAFF	TGTGCCAGCAGCGCACGGGGGAACACTGAAGCTTTCTTT
TRBV5-6	-	TRBJ1-1	TRBD1	CASSQTGGRSEAFF	TGTGCCAGCAGCCAGACAGGGGGGCGGTCTGAAGCTTTCTTT
TRBV9	-	TRBJ2-7	-	CASSDPMDGTYEQYF	TGTGCCAGCAGCGACCCTATGGACGGGACCTACGAGCAGTACTTC
TRBV6-5	few	TRBJ2-2	TRBD2	CASSSGRATGELFF	TGTGCCAGCAGTAGCGGGAGGGCCACCGGGGAGCTGTTTTTT
TRBV2	-	TRBJ2-7	-	CASSEEGYPYEQYF	TGTGCCAGCAGTGAAGAGGGGTACCCCTACGAGCAGTACTTC
TRBV20-1	-	TRBJ2-7	-	CSAGQGNEQYF	TGCAGTGCCGGCCAGGGTAACGAGCAGTACTTC
TRBV7-8	-	TRBJ1-6	-	CASSAPDSNSPLHF	TGTGCCAGCAGCGCCCCGGACAGTAATTCACCCCTCCACTTT
TRBV6-1	-	TRBJ2-7	TRBD2	CAKFKRERIEQYF	TGTGCTAAATTCAAGCGGGAGAGGATCGAGCAGTACTTC
TRBV5-1	-	TRBJ2-7	-	CASSDMGATYEQYF	TGCGCCAGCAGCGATATGGGAGCGACCTACGAGCAGTACTTC
TRBV29-1	-	TRBJ2-7	-	CSVYFLANSYEQYF	TGCAGCGTTTACTTCCTAGCGAATTCCTACGAGCAGTACTTC
TRBV27	-	TRBJ2-1	TRBD2	CASRLADTHYNEQFF	TGTGCCAGCAGGCTAGCGGACACGCATTACAATGAGCAGTTCTTC
TRBV2	-	TRBJ1-2	-	CASSEAAGYGYTF	TGTGCCAGCAGTGAAGCAGCGGGGTATGGCTACACCTTC
TRBV27	-	TRBJ2-2	-	CASSSGRVYGTGELFF	TGTGCCAGCAGCTCGGGCAGGGTGTATGGCACCGGGGAGCTGTTTTTT
TRBV30	-	TRBJ2-7	-	CAWSEGDSLSYEQYF	TGTGCCTGGAGTGAAGGCGACAGCCTCTCCTACGAGCAGTACTTC
TRBV6-5	-	TRBJ2-1	TRBD2	CASSSSGSQYNEQFF	TGTGCCAGCAGTTCCAGCGGGAGTCAGTACAATGAGCAGTTCTTC
TRBV13	-	TRBJ2-3	-	CASSSGLNTGTDTQYF	TGTGCCAGCAGCTCGGGACTCAACACCGGCACAGATACGCAGTATTTT
TRBV30	-	TRBJ2-7	-	CAWSGGTQEQYF	TGTGCCTGGAGTGGGGGCACCCAAGAGCAGTACTTC
TRBV13	-	TRBJ2-3	-	CASSSNLVHTQYF	TGTGCCAGCAGCTCCAACTTAGTTCATACGCAGTATTTT
TRBV28	-	TRBJ1-3	-	CASSPSTNSGNTIYF	TGTGCCAGCAGCCCATCCACTAACTCTGGAAACACCATATATTTT
TRBV4-2	-	TRBJ1-4	TRBD1	CASSQVEGASEKLFF	TGTGCCAGCAGCCAAGTTGAGGGGGCGAGTGAAAAACTGTTTTTT
TRBV7-9	once	TRBJ1-2	TRBD1	CASSDQGAGYGYTF	TGTGCCAGCAGTGACCAGGGGGCAGGCTATGGCTACACCTTC
TRBV30	-	TRBJ2-5	-	CAWSLQGRETQYF	TGTGCCTGGAGTCTACAGGGACGAGAGACCCAGTACTTC
TRBV5-5	-	TRBJ1-3	-	CASSLSPAGGGNTIYF	TGTGCCAGCAGCTTGAGCCCCGCCGGCGGGGGCAACACCATATATTTT
TRBV28	-	TRBJ2-2	-	CASSGVNTGELFF	TGTGCCAGTTCGGGGGTGAACACCGGGGAGCTGTTTTTT
TRBV19	-	TRBJ2-7	-	CASSSGYREQYF	TGTGCCAGTAGTTCGGGATATCGCGAGCAGTACTTC
TRBV7-8	-	TRBJ1-1	-	CASTDSLEAFF	TGTGCCAGCACGGACAGCCTCGAAGCTTTCTTT
TRBV21-1	-	TRBJ2-1	-	CASSKALLYIAVECNEQFF	TGTGCCAGCAGCAAAGCGCTTCTGTACATAGCGGTTGAGTGCAATGAGCAGTTCTTC
TRBV7-3	-	TRBJ2-3	TRBD2	CARKAGGLNHTDTQYF	TGTGCCAGAAAAGCGGGGGGGCTCAATCACACAGATACGCAGTATTTT
TRBV27	-	TRBJ2-7	TRBD2	CASSLLGTSGSEQYF	TGTGCCAGCAGTTTGTTAGGGACTAGCGGGAGCGAGCAGTACTTC